The present entry profiles one T cell receptor beta chain with its context. Its antigen is not known. The data were produced by immunoSEQ multiplex PCR, yet TCRdb's version contains in-frame clones alone and is incomplete. The repertoire consists of tens of thousands of clones, with approximately 76% occurring once and the leading ten covering 0.8% to 1%. Antigen-specific CD4+ T cells expanded by the ViraFEST assay with viral peptide pools were then sequenced. Cultured cells yielded isolated CD4+ T cells after roughly 11 days. Each participant received a vaccine that was either BNT162b2 or mRNA-1273, given as two doses. Nucleocapsid antibodies stayed negative before and after vaccination, showing no earlier SARS-CoV-2 infection. Researchers reported culturing 2 million or so PBMC in each well, adding 8 to 10 IU/ml IL-2 and 10 ug/ml peptides. Half the medium was swapped for IL-2 medium on days 3 and 7.

This sample was included in a study of vaccination effects on CD4 cells after COVID-19. Per the germline V gene, CDR1 is LGHNA and CDR2 is YSLEER. This CDR3 contains 16 residues. The V gene lost 1 base and the J gene lost 4 bases, with 16 bases spanning the gap. Study conclusions and caveats: Marked contraction was observed in infection-induced and vaccine-induced clones late after vaccination.

This sample comprised CD4+ T cells from PBMCs cultured with HCoV-OC43 spike peptides, obtained after COVID-19 vaccination. Stated subset: HCoV-OC43 spike overlapping peptide pool stimulation. The rearrangement links TRBV4-3 to TRBJ1-2; TRBD1 might be the D (5 bases). The receptor's source is a human donor who received a COVID-19 vaccine. Here the CDR3 DNA reads TGCGCCAGCAGCCAAGTCCAGGTGGGGGAGAGCTATGGCTACACCTTC. Its protein is CASSQVQVGESYGYTF.